This TCR beta chain was obtained from a study of blood T cell repertoires in COVID-19 (dated by TCRdb to 2018 to 2020). Describing the broader study: Samples covering the acute and convalescent phases of COVID-19 were provided by collaborators in the United States, Italy and Spain. The material from the prospective study consisted of cDNA or gDNA derived from T cells, B-cell-depleted T cells, or PBMCs. Subjects who had been exposed to COVID-19, were actively infected with it, or had recovered from it provided the deeply sampled blood TCRbeta repertoires that made up the dataset. The repertoires were made available in a free public database intended to serve as a resource for research on the immune response to SARS-CoV-2. The samples were drawn from two sources: the first 160 participants of the ongoing ImmuneRACE study, and about 1,300 subjects contributed by 6 global collaborators. Nearly every sample came with metadata listing a de-identified subject ID, COVID-19 status, age in years and sex. Where HLA class I and class II types were available, the types were taken from metadata supplied by the sample provider, not from assay-based typing.

Beyond this particular receptor, the publication reports: How much clinical and demographic metadata was included differed by source and by participant, and the metadata was provided uncurated.

Remarks on this clone: Which antigen it targets is not known. Base qualities were left out, and no much larger clone turns up one base away.

The collaborating institutions used their own protocols to collect whole blood in K2EDTA tubes. Collaborator samples were shipped for TCRbeta analysis as frozen whole blood, isolated PBMCs, or DNA extracted from either sample type. The V end gives up 6 bases and the J end 2 bases, leaving 0 bases in the junction not matched to a gene. CDR1 and CDR2, looked up from the germline V gene (reference sequence), are MNHEY and SMNVEV. The CDR3 runs 13 amino acids, cysteine and phenylalanine included. The sequence is cut down to CDR3 DNA, 39 bases in frame from base 1. TCRbeta CDR3 regions were amplified from genomic DNA using the immunoSEQ Assay, a bias-controlled multiplex PCR. The authors processed their data as follows. Nucleated cell counts per sample were estimated from amplification of reference gene primers within the assay. To quantify the absolute abundance of each unique TCRbeta CDR3 rearrangement, sequence reads were collapsed and filtered. For each sample, productive Simpson clonality was calculated by taking the square root of Simpson's diversity index across productive rearrangements. TCRdb mirrors the immuneACCESS table, restricted to in-frame sequences. Some clones are absent from its copies; in checked studies, under half trace to an unresolved V gene, and the reason for the others is unknown. D and trimming come from the DNA, and the V and J calls and clone size come from that table. Here the sample has almost 20,000 clones; around 79% occur a single time. Clones ranked in the top ten supply approximately 53% of the sample.

The sample was peripheral blood. This sequence originates from a man of 80 years or more with acute or convalescent COVID-19. In this chain, TRBV27 is recombined with TRBJ2-7; the central 11 bases match TRBD2. This receptor carries the CDR3 CASRTSGTYEQYF. The DNA sequence follows: TGTGCCAGCAGGACTAGCGGGACCTACGAGCAGTACTTC.